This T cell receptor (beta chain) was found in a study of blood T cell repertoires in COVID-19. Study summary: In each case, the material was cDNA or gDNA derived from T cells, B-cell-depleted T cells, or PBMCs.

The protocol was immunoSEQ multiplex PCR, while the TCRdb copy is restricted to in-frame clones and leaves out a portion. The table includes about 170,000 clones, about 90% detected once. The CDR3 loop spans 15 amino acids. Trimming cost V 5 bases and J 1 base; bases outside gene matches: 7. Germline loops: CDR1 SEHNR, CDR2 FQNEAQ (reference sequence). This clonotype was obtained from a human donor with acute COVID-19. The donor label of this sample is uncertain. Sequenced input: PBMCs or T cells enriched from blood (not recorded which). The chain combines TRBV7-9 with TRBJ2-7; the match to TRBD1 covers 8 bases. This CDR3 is CASSGWTGQSYEQYF. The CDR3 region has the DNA TGTGCCAGCAGCGGATGGACAGGGCAATCCTACGAGCAGTACTTC.